The 26 T cell receptor beta chains below were found in one sample sequenced in a study of T cells expressing NK-cell markers. TCRdb processed the 5' RACE reads again and assigns one entry to each CDR3 protein, with no DNA. The sample has 300,000 to 450,000 distinct CDR3 sequences. Sequenced: blood T cells: a sorted CD56 or NKG2C T cell subset, CD4+ or CD8+ T cells, or bulk PBMC T cells (not recorded which). The receptor set was obtained from a man aged 18 to 69 in good health.

V and J are TRBV19 and TRBJ2-1; TCRdb names TRBD2, which stays unverified in the absence of DNA. CDR3 length: 15 amino acids. Germline assignment: CDR1 LNHDA and CDR2 SQIVND (reference sequence). The CDR3 protein is CASIRLAGGPGEQFF.

CDR3 amino acids: CASSLSRTGGNGELFF. The J gene is TRBJ2-2, the V gene TRBV7-2; TCRdb lists TRBD1, though no DNA is available to test this call. This CDR3 comprises 16 residues. The germline CDR1 and CDR2 sequences are SGHTA and FQGNSA.

The CDR3 region is CASSQSSRRDYGYTF. The chain combines TRBV14 with TRBJ1-2; the D call from TCRdb, TRBD1, cannot be confirmed without DNA. The CDR3 is made up of 15 amino acids. CDR1 and CDR2 from the germline V gene are SGHDN and FVKESK.

The chain couples TRBV10-3 to TRBJ2-7. The CDR3 spans 14 residues. Germline-derived CDR1 and CDR2 are ENHRY and SYGVKD. CDR3 region: CAISERQAYYEQYF.

The gene calls are TRBV12-3 or TRBV12-4 and TRBJ2-1; the D call of TRBD1 rests on TCRdb alone, since no DNA is present to check it. CDR3 size: 15 residues. Here the CDR3 reads CASSLQGGTYNEQFF.

J is TRBJ2-3 and V is TRBV20-1. Germline V CDR1 and CDR2: DFQATT, SNEGSKA (reference sequence). This CDR3 has 14 amino acids. This chain's CDR3 is CSASGRVSTDTQYF.

The chain couples TRBV3-1 to TRBJ2-1; TCRdb gives TRBD2 as the D gene, but with no DNA this cannot be confirmed. The CDR3 sequence is 14 residues long. From germline, CDR1 is LGHDT and CDR2 YNNKEL (reference sequence). The CDR3 is CASSQDAGLRFQFF.

The chain combines TRBV14 with TRBJ2-1; TCRdb's D call, TRBD2, is unchecked because there is no DNA. The CDR3 spans 17 residues. In germline, CDR1 is SGHDN, CDR2 FVKESK. Here the CDR3 reads CASSQLRGGFGSNEQFF. Using reference TRBV14 and TRBJ2-1 for the parts outside the CDR3, the full variable domain is EAGVTQFPSHSVIEKGQTVTLRCDPISGHDNLYWYRRVMGKEIKFLLHFVKESKQDESGMPNNRFLAERTGGTYSTLKVQPAELEDSGVYFCASSQLRGGFGSNEQFFGPGTRLTVL.

The genes are TRBV20-1 and TRBJ1-2. The CDR3 extends over 13 amino acids. Germline V lookup: CDR1 DFQATT, CDR2 SNEGSKA (reference sequence). The CDR3 is CSARDHLWSGYTF.

This chain joins TRBV6-1 and TRBJ2-1. The CDR3 consists of 13 residues. Germline V gene sequence: CDR1 MNHNS, CDR2 SASEGT. CDR3: CASRKGSYNEQFF.

The chain recombines TRBV6-1 with TRBJ2-3; TCRdb gives TRBD2 as the D gene, but with no DNA this cannot be confirmed. The CDR3 sequence is 14 residues long. The germline V gene encodes CDR1 MNHNS and CDR2 SASEGT. The CDR3 reads CATRRLAGTDTQYF.

The gene calls are TRBV20-1 and TRBJ2-5; TCRdb names TRBD2, which stays unverified in the absence of DNA. This CDR3 is 15 amino acids long. CDR1 is DFQATT, CDR2 SNEGSKA, per germline (reference sequence). The CDR3 loop reads CSARRTSGVLETQYF.

The chain links TRBV20-1 to TRBJ2-1; without DNA, the TCRdb call of TRBD2 cannot be checked. CDR1 DFQATT and CDR2 SNEGSKA come from the germline V gene (reference sequence). This CDR3 region has 14 residues. CDR3 amino acids: CSVILVPTYNEQFF.

The CDR3: CASSFSGGAGTRNEQFF. V and J are TRBV7-6 and TRBJ2-1; TCRdb calls TRBD1, which cannot be checked without DNA. This CDR3 is 17 amino acids long. Germline assignment: CDR1 SGHVS and CDR2 FNYEAQ.

The chain employs TRBV6-4 and TRBJ2-5. The CDR3 covers 15 residues. Germline V gene lookup returns CDR1 MRHNA and CDR2 SNTAGT. The CDR3 is CASSDSKAIRETQYF.

The chain couples TRBV6-2 or TRBV6-3 to TRBJ1-5. From germline, CDR1 is MNHEY and CDR2 SVGEGT. The CDR3 consists of 14 residues. CDR3 in amino acids: CASSYLRGNQPQHF.

The CDR3 sequence: CASSYVVRASGETQYF. The chain joins TRBV6-5 to TRBJ2-5; TCRdb returns TRBD1, unconfirmable since there is no DNA. The CDR3 extends over 16 amino acids. Looked up from germline, CDR1 is MNHEY and CDR2 is SVGAGI.

The chain employs TRBV5-1 and TRBJ2-1; TCRdb outputs TRBD1, but without DNA this stays unchecked. CDR3 length equals 18 residues. Germline lookup yields CDR1 SGHRS and CDR2 YFSETQ. CDR3 residues: CASSLGGIGGSSYNEQFF.

This CDR3 is CASSLGGGTQYF. The chain has TRBV7-2 and TRBJ2-5. The CDR3 loop spans 12 amino acids. Looked up from germline, CDR1 is SGHTA and CDR2 is FQGNSA.

The J gene is TRBJ1-2, the V gene TRBV7-9; TCRdb reports TRBD1, a call that lacks DNA to check it against. Germline V gives CDR1 SEHNR, CDR2 FQNEAQ (reference sequence). CDR3 size: 16 residues. The CDR3 loop reads CASSRGDRQFDYGYTF.

The V call is TRBV28, the J call TRBJ1-6; TCRdb gives TRBD1 as the D gene, but with no DNA this cannot be confirmed. The CDR3 contains 15 residues. Per germline, CDR1 MDHEN and CDR2 SYDVKM. CDR3 in amino acids: CASNWGRRYNSPLHF.

V gene TRBV20-1 combines with J gene TRBJ1-2; TCRdb's D gene call, TRBD1, goes unchecked for lack of DNA. CDR1 is DFQATT and CDR2 is SNEGSKA in the germline V gene (reference sequence). The CDR3 is 18 amino acids. The chain's CDR3 is CSARKRQGAYGRNYGYTF.

V gene TRBV20-1 combines with J gene TRBJ2-5; TCRdb's assignment of TRBD1 cannot be checked, as there is no DNA. The CDR3 spans 19 residues. Per germline, CDR1 DFQATT and CDR2 SNEGSKA (reference sequence). CDR3 amino acids: CSARGPMARGSVWGETQYF.

CDR3: CASSPRTDLHGYTF. The gene calls are TRBV12-3 or TRBV12-4 and TRBJ1-2; there is no DNA to check the TCRdb D call of TRBD1. This CDR3 comprises 14 residues.

The chain recombines TRBV13 with TRBJ2-7; without DNA, the TCRdb call of TRBD2 cannot be checked. There are 14 residues in the CDR3. CDR1 is PRHDT, CDR2 FYEKMQ, per germline (reference sequence). The CDR3: CASSHGLAGGEQYF.

The chain couples TRBV27 to TRBJ1-1; TCRdb picks TRBD1, but there is no DNA to check that call. The CDR3 loop spans 12 amino acids. From germline, CDR1 is MNHEY and CDR2 SMNVEV (reference sequence). CDR3 region: CASRRQGAKAFF.